This TCR beta chain came from a study of PD-L1 blockade in urothelial cancer. Whole-study context: Males with bladder-origin urothelial cancer constituted about nine tenths of the roughly 29 patients. Study-level findings and limits: When pretreatment blood TCR clonality was below the median, it predicted better survival. By 3 weeks, tumor-associated blood clones had expanded more in durable-benefit patients.

Regarding time point: pretreatment peripheral blood. Produced via immunoSEQ multiplex PCR; TCRdb's table is partial and in-frame only. The data hold about 86,000 clones, with about 84% observed a single time. Trimming left V 6 bases short and J 0 bases short, with 12 bases between. The CDR3 totals 15 residues. CDR1 is MNHNS and CDR2 is SASEGT in the germline V gene. On this clone itself: What it binds is not known.

This clonotype was obtained from a man between 60 and 75 years old with urothelial cancer. The chain combines TRBV6-1 with TRBJ1-3; D not certain. This specimen was PBMCs, taken around atezolizumab (anti-PD-L1) treatment. Here the CDR3 reads CASSSDGSSGNTIYF. DNA for the CDR3: TGTGCCAGCAGCTCGGACGGGAGCTCTGGAAACACCATATATTTT.